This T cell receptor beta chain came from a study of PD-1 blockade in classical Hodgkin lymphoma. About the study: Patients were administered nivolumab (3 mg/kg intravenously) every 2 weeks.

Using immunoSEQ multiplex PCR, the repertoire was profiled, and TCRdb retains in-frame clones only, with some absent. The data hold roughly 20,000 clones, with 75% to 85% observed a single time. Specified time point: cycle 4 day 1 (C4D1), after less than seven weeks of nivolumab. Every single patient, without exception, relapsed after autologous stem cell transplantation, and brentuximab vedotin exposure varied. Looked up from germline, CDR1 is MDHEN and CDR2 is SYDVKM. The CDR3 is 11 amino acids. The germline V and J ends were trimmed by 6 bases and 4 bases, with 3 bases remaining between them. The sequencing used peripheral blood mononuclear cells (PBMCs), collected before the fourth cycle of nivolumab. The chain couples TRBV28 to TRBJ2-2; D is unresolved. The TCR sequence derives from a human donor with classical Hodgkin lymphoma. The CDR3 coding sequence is TGTGCCAGCAGATCCACCGGGGAGCTGTTTTTT. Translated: CASRSTGELFF.